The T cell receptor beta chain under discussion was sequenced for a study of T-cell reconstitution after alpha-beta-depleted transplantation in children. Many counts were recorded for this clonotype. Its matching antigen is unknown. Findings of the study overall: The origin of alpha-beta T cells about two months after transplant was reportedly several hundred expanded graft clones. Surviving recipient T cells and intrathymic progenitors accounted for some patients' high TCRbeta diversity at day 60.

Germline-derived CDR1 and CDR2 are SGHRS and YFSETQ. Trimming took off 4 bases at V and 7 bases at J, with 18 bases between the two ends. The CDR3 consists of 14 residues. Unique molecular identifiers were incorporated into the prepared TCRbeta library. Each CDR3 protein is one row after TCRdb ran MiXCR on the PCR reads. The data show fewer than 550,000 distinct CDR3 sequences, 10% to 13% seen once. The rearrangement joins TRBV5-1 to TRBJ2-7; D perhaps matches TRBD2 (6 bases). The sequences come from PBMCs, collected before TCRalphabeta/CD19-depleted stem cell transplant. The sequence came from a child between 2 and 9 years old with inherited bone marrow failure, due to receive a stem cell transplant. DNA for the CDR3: TGCGCCAGCAGCGCGCGGGACGTCCGGGGAGAGCAGTACTTC. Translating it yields CASSARDVRGEQYF.